Each of the 29 T cell receptor beta chains below was sequenced from the same sample in a study of blood T cell repertoires in COVID-19. This table comes from immunoSEQ multiplex PCR, and its TCRdb copy is limited to in-frame clones, with some not included. The sample yields fewer than 150,000 clones, around 88% seen once. The sample was peripheral blood. The receptors derive from a woman in her 50s with active or convalescent COVID-19.

V is TRBV3-1 (or the pseudogene TRBV3-2) and J is TRBJ2-7; D might be TRBD2 (5 bases). V was shortened by 0 bases and J by 2 bases, with 11 bases between the two germline ends. This CDR3 spans 15 amino acids. Germline V gene sequence: CDR1 LGHDT, CDR2 YNNKEL (reference sequence). This chain's CDR3 is CASSQESSPTYEQYF. DNA for the CDR3: TGTGCCAGCAGCCAAGAGTCTAGCCCAACCTACGAGCAGTACTTC.

This clone appeared a single time. The V gene is TRBV15, the J gene TRBJ2-1; D not resolved. Trimming removed 3 bases from V and 9 bases from J, with 12 bases in between. The CDR3 loop spans 13 amino acids. CDR1 and CDR2 (germline): LNHNV, YYDKDF (reference sequence). In DNA form, the CDR3 reads TGTGCCACCAGCAGCTTTCCGACGGGTGAGCAGTTCTTC. This encodes CATSSFPTGEQFF.

The rearrangement uses TRBV28 and TRBJ2-5; 8 nucleotides match TRBD2. The CDR3 spans 22 residues. The junction had 26 bases not matched to a gene; V was cut back by 3 bases and J by 2 bases. The V gene's germline CDR1 is MDHEN and CDR2 SYDVKM. The CDR3 sequence: CASSFPQRGQTAIAEPQETQYF. CDR3 bases: TGTGCCAGCAGTTTTCCCCAGCGGGGGCAGACGGCGATAGCGGAGCCACAAGAGACCCAGTACTTC.

As for this clone: Distinct nucleotide sequences in the sample also encode this CDR3. The rearrangement links TRBV6-5 to TRBJ1-6; possibly TRBD1 for D (5 bases). Germline-derived CDR1 and CDR2 are MNHEY and SVGAGI. V lost 8 bases and J lost 8, with 16 bases in between. This CDR3 is built from 14 residues. The CDR3 nucleotides are TGTGCCAGCGCGCCCAGGGAGGCCCATTCACCCCTCCACTTT. It specifies CASAPREAHSPLHF.

In this sample, this clone turned up a few times. CDR3 sequence: CASSLNRGHQPQHF. Here the CDR3 DNA reads TGTGCCAGCAGTTTAAACAGAGGGCATCAGCCCCAGCATTTT. The chain joins TRBV27 to TRBJ1-5; D is unclear. The CDR3 is made up of 14 amino acids. The germline CDR1 and CDR2 sequences are MNHEY and SMNVEV (reference sequence). V lost 2 bases to trimming and J lost 5 bases, with 10 bases between them.

The rearrangement joins TRBV11-3 to TRBJ2-3; 8 nucleotides match TRBD2. The germline CDR1 and CDR2 sequences are SGHNT and YENEEA. This CDR3 is built from 15 residues. Trimming cost V 3 bases and J 6 bases; bases outside gene matches: 8. The CDR3 here is CASSFTSGLGDTQYF. DNA of the CDR3: TGTGCCAGCAGCTTTACTAGCGGTCTTGGGGATACGCAGTATTTT.

The chain joins TRBV7-9 to TRBJ1-2, with 7 bases matching TRBD1. Germline V gene data show CDR1 as SEHNR and CDR2 as FQNEAQ (reference sequence). V shed 5 bases and J 8 bases; nucleotides not matched to a gene: 8. This CDR3 is 13 amino acids long. CDR3 DNA: TGTGCCAGCAGCGTGACAGGGCTGAGAGGCTACACCTTC. It yields the protein CASSVTGLRGYTF.

The chain uses TRBV18 and TRBJ2-1; 14 bases align to TRBD2. The CDR3 is 17 residues long. Trimming cost V 0 bases and J 2 bases; bases outside gene matches: 0. In germline, CDR1 is KGHSH, CDR2 LQKENI. In DNA, the CDR3 is TGTGCCAGCTCACCACCGGGACTAGCGGGGGCCTACAATGAGCAGTTCTTC. This encodes CASSPPGLAGAYNEQFF.

The rearrangement links TRBV29-1 to TRBJ2-1; TRBD2 matches 8 bases. Germline trimming cut 4 bases from V and 8 bases from J; bases unmatched to any gene: 10. Germline CDR1 reads SQVTM; CDR2 reads ANQGSEA. CDR3 length equals 14 residues. This chain's CDR3 is CSVGRAGGAHEQFF. Here the CDR3 DNA reads TGCAGCGTTGGAAGGGCGGGAGGCGCGCATGAGCAGTTCTTC.

This chain joins TRBV18 and TRBJ2-3; 9 nucleotides line up with TRBD1. The J segment lost 5 bases and the V segment lost 3 bases, leaving 9 bases of the junction unmatched. Germline V gives CDR1 KGHSH, CDR2 LQKENI. This CDR3 has 16 amino acids. CDR3 sequence: CASSPVPGQGRDTQYF. The CDR3 nucleotides read TGTGCCAGCTCACCCGTCCCGGGACAGGGACGAGATACGCAGTATTTT.

The gene calls are TRBV7-2 and TRBJ1-2, with 10 bases lining up with TRBD1. This CDR3 comprises 15 residues. Germline CDR1 and CDR2: SGHTA and FQGNSA. V gave up 1 base and J gave up 1 base; unmatched junction bases: 0. Here the CDR3 reads CASSLGTGGNYGYTF. The CDR3, as DNA: TGTGCCAGCAGCTTAGGGACAGGGGGTAACTATGGCTACACCTTC.

The rearrangement uses TRBV28 and TRBJ2-7, with 10 bases matching TRBD1. Germline V CDR1 and CDR2: MDHEN, SYDVKM. Trimming took 7 bases from V and 5 from J; bases not matched to a gene: 8. The CDR3 is 14 amino acids. The CDR3: CASTGGTGVHEQYF. The CDR3 DNA reads as TGTGCCAGCACCGGGGGGACAGGGGTGCACGAGCAGTACTTC.

V is TRBV5-1 and J is TRBJ2-7; D might be TRBD1 (6 bases). Germline CDR1 and CDR2: SGHRS and YFSETQ. This CDR3 spans 12 amino acids. Trimming pared 6 bases from V and 6 bases from J, leaving 13 bases between. The CDR3 nucleotides are TGCGCCAGCATGGACAGTCTGGCCGAGCAGTACTTC. It specifies CASMDSLAEQYF.

The V call is TRBV15, the J call TRBJ2-1; the D is unclear. The V and J ends lost 3 bases and 5 bases respectively, with 5 bases between them. In germline, CDR1 is LNHNV, CDR2 YYDKDF (reference sequence). This CDR3 has 12 amino acids. Here the CDR3 reads CATSRLNNEQFF. CDR3 DNA sequence: TGTGCCACCAGCAGGCTAAACAATGAGCAGTTCTTC.

The V gene is TRBV5-4, the J gene TRBJ2-2; D perhaps matches TRBD1 (6 bases). Trimming shortened V by 4 bases and J by 3 bases, and 10 bases separated the two germline ends. The CDR3 is 14 amino acids. CDR1 SGHNT and CDR2 YYREEE come from the germline V gene (reference sequence). The CDR3 region is CASSTDSYTGELFF. The DNA of the CDR3 is TGTGCCAGCAGCACGGACAGCTACACCGGGGAGCTGTTTTTT.

This chain's CDR3 is CSVKGLAGVNPAYEQYF. The CDR3 nucleotides are TGCAGCGTGAAGGGACTAGCGGGAGTCAATCCAGCCTACGAGCAGTACTTC. The V call is TRBV29-1, the J call TRBJ2-7; 14 bases fit TRBD2. V shed 6 bases and J 2 bases; nucleotides not matched to a gene: 12. Germline assignment: CDR1 SQVTM and CDR2 ANQGSEA. This CDR3 comprises 17 residues.

This clone was seen just once. The chain has TRBV7-9 and TRBJ2-2; 7 nucleotides align to TRBD2. Trimming took 3 bases from V and 2 from J; bases not matched to a gene: 12. CDR3 length: 18 residues. Germline V gene lookup returns CDR1 SEHNR and CDR2 FQNEAQ (reference sequence). The DNA for the CDR3 is TGTGCCAGCAGCTTGAGAGATGGCGCGGGAGCTAACACCGGGGAGCTGTTTTTT. This codes for CASSLRDGAGANTGELFF.

The rearrangement links TRBV5-1 to TRBJ2-7; possibly TRBD1 for D (5 bases). The CDR3 runs to 15 residues. Germline loops: CDR1 SGHRS, CDR2 YFSETQ. Trimming cost V 4 bases and J 6 bases, with 20 bases left between them. DNA for the CDR3: TGCGCCAGCAGCATCCGGACACCCCTGTTGGCCGAGCAGTACTTC. Amino acid sequence: CASSIRTPLLAEQYF.

The CDR3 DNA reads as TGTGCCAGCAGCTTAGGGGCGACAGGGGTCGAGCAGTACTTC. Translating gives CASSLGATGVEQYF. This chain joins TRBV13 and TRBJ2-7, with TRBD1 identical over 8 bases. CDR3 length: 14 amino acids. V shed 0 bases and J 6 bases; nucleotides not matched to a gene: 4. Germline-derived CDR1 and CDR2 are PRHDT and FYEKMQ (reference sequence).

The chain combines TRBV10-3 with TRBJ2-1; no clear D. This CDR3 region has 16 residues. CDR1 is ENHRY and CDR2 is SYGVKD in the germline V gene. V lost 3 bases, J lost 0 bases, and 12 bases lay in between. CDR3 residues: CAISDPVRFSYNEQFF. For the CDR3, the DNA is TGTGCCATCAGTGATCCTGTCAGGTTCTCCTACAATGAGCAGTTCTTC.

The CDR3 loop is CASSLRGIEQFF. The CDR3 bases are TGTGCCAGCAGTTTACGAGGGATTGAGCAGTTCTTC. V and J are TRBV27 and TRBJ2-1, with D possibly being TRBD2 (5 bases). The V gene's germline CDR1 is MNHEY and CDR2 SMNVEV (reference sequence). CDR3 size: 12 residues. V gave up 2 bases and J gave up 9 bases, with 8 bases separating them.

As regards this clone: This sample includes further DNA sequences coding for the same CDR3. This chain connects TRBV10-3 to TRBJ2-7, with 7 bases aligning to TRBD1. Germline V gives CDR1 ENHRY, CDR2 SYGVKD. Losses at the gene ends were 5 bases for V and 2 bases for J; bases not matched to a gene: 3. This CDR3 comprises 13 residues. CDR3 bases: TGTGCCATCAGTCCCGGGACAGCCTACGAGCAGTACTTC. Residues: CAISPGTAYEQYF.

V gene TRBV11-3 combines with J gene TRBJ2-1; 14 bases align to TRBD2. The CDR3 is 16 amino acids. The V gene end was trimmed by 5 bases and the J gene end by 6 bases; junction bases not matched to a gene: 6. The germline gives CDR1 SGHNT, CDR2 YENEEA. The CDR3 loop reads CASSTRTSGRSNEQFF. The DNA for the CDR3 is TGTGCCAGCAGCACCCGGACTAGCGGGAGGTCCAATGAGCAGTTCTTC.

This rearrangement joins TRBV7-2 to TRBJ2-7, with a weak D call TRBD1 (7 bases). The CDR3 has 19 residues. The V and J ends lost 1 base and 1 base respectively, with 23 bases between them. Looked up from germline, CDR1 is SGHTA and CDR2 is FQGNSA. The CDR3 reads CASSLGPGGSGVTSYEQYF. CDR3 coding DNA: TGTGCCAGCAGCTTAGGCCCAGGGGGGTCGGGAGTTACTTCCTACGAGCAGTACTTC.

The CDR3 loop is CAISESGGANQETQYF. CDR3 sequence (DNA): TGTGCCATCAGTGAGTCGGGGGGAGCGAACCAAGAGACCCAGTACTTC. This chain links TRBV10-3 with TRBJ2-5, with a weak D call TRBD2 (6 bases). Germline-derived CDR1 and CDR2 are ENHRY and SYGVKD. Trimming left V 0 bases short and J 0 bases short, with 11 bases between. CDR3 length: 16 residues.

The J gene is TRBJ2-1, the V gene TRBV23-1, with D unclear. TRBV23-1 is identified as an open reading frame with a role that is uncertain. Trimming stripped 4 bases from V and 0 bases from J, with 10 bases between. The CDR3 has 15 residues. CDR3 nucleotide sequence: TGCGCCAGCAGTCCTAATACGAGCTCCTACAATGAGCAGTTCTTC. Its translation is CASSPNTSSYNEQFF.

The table lists this clone with a few counts. This chain joins TRBV24-1 and TRBJ1-1, with D perhaps matching TRBD1 (5 bases). CDR1 is KGHDR, CDR2 SFDVKD, per germline. Trimming removed 1 base from V and 11 bases from J, with 19 bases in between. The CDR3 contains 15 residues. The CDR3 region has the DNA TGTGCCACCAGTGATTTTCCAGGGATCGGTTCAGTGGCTTTCTTT. The encoded protein is CATSDFPGIGSVAFF.

The chain couples TRBV9 to TRBJ1-1; no firm D call. Trimming took 0 bases from V and 5 from J, leaving 8 bases between them. Germline CDR1 and CDR2: SGDLS and YYNGEE. This CDR3 has 13 amino acids. The CDR3 nucleotides are TGTGCCAGCAGCGTAGCAGACTGGACTGAAGCTTTCTTT. This codes for CASSVADWTEAFF.

This chain uses TRBV3-1 (or the pseudogene TRBV3-2) with TRBJ2-2; 8 bases are a match to TRBD1. Germline values: CDR1 LGHDT, CDR2 YNNKEL (reference sequence). The junction had 10 bases not matched to a gene; V was cut back by 4 bases and J by 15 bases. The CDR3 consists of 13 residues. The CDR3 sequence is CASSLTGGGRLFF. CDR3 nucleotide sequence: TGTGCCAGCAGCCTCACAGGGGGTGGTCGGTTGTTTTTT.